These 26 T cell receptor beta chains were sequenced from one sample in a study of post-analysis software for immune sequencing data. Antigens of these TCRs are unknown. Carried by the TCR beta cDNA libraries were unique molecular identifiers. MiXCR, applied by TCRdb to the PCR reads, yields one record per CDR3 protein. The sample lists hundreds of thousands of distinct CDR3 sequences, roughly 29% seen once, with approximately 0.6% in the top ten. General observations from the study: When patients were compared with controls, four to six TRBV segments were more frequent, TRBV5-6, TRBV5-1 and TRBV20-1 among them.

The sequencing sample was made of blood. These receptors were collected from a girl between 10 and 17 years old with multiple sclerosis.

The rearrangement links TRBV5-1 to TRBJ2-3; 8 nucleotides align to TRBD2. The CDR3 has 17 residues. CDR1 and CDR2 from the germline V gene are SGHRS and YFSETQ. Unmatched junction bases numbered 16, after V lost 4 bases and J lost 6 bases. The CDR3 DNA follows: TGCGCCAGCAGCCCTTCGACGGGGGGGGTAATTATGGATACGCAGTATTTT. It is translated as CASSPSTGGVIMDTQYF.

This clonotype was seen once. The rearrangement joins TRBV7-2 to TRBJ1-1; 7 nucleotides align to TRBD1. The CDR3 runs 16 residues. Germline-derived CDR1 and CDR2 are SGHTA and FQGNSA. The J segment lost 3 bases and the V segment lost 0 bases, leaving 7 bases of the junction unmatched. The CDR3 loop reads CASSLAPTGWDTEAFF. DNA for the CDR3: TGTGCCAGCAGCTTAGCCCCGACAGGGTGGGACACTGAAGCTTTCTTT.

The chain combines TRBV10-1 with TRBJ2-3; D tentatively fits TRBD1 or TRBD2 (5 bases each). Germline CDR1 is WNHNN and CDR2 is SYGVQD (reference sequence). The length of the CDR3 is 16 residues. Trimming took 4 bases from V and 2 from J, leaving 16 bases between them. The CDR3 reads CASSGRPGRDTDTQYF. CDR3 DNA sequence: TGCGCCAGCAGTGGAAGACCGGGACGGGACACAGATACGCAGTATTTT.

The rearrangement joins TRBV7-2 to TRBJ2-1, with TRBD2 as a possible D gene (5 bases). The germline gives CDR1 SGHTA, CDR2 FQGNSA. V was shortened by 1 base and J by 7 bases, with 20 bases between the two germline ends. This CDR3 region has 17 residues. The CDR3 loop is CASSLDQASSSGNEQFF. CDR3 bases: TGTGCCAGCAGCTTAGATCAGGCTAGCTCCTCGGGGAATGAGCAGTTCTTC. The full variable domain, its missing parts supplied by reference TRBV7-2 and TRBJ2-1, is GAGVSQSPSNKVTEKGKDVELRCDPISGHTALYWYRQSLGQGLEFLIYFQGNSAPDKSGLPSDRFSAERTGGSVSTLTIQRTQQEDSAVYLCASSLDQASSSGNEQFFGPGTRLTVL.

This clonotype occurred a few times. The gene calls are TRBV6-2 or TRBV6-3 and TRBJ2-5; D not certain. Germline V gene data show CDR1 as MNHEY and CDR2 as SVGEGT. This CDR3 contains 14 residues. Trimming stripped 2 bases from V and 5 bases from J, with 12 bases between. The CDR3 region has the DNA TGTGCCAGCAGTTACGGGCCCGCCAGGGAGACCCAGTACTTC. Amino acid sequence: CASSYGPARETQYF.

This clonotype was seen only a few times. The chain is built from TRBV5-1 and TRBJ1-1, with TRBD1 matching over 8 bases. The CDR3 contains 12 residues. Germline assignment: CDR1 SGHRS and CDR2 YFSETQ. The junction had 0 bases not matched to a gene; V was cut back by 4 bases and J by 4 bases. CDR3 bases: TGCGCCAGCAGCGGACAGGGCACTGAAGCTTTCTTT. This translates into CASSGQGTEAFF.

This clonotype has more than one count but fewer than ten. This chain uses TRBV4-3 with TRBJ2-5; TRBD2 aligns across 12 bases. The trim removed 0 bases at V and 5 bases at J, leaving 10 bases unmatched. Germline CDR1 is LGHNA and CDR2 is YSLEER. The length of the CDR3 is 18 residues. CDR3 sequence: CASSQDWETSGSWETQYF. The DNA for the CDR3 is TGCGCCAGCAGCCAAGATTGGGAGACTAGCGGGAGTTGGGAGACCCAGTACTTC.

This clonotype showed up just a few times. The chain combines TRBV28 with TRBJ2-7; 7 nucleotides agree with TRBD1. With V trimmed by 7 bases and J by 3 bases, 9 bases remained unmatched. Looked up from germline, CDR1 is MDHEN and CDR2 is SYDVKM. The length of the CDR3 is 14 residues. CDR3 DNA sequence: TGTGCCAGCATTGAACCGGGACAGCTCTACGAGCAGTACTTC. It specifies CASIEPGQLYEQYF.

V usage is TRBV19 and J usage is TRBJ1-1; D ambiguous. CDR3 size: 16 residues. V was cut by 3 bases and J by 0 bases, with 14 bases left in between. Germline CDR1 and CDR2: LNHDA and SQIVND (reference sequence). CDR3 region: CASSILGPPLNTEAFF. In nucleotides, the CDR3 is TGTGCCAGTAGTATTCTTGGCCCGCCCTTGAACACTGAAGCTTTCTTT.

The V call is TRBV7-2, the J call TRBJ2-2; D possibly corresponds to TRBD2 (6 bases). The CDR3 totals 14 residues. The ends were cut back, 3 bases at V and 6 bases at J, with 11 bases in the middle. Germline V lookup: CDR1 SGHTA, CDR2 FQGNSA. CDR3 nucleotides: TGTGCCAGCAGCTTCGGGAGTACCGCCGGGGAGCTGTTTTTT. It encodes CASSFGSTAGELFF.

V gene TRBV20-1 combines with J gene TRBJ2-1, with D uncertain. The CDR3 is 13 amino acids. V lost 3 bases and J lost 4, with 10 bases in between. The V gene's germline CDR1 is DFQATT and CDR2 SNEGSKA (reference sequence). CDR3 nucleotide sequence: TGCAGTGCTAGGTTCGGCCCTTACAATGAGCAGTTCTTC. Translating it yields CSARFGPYNEQFF.

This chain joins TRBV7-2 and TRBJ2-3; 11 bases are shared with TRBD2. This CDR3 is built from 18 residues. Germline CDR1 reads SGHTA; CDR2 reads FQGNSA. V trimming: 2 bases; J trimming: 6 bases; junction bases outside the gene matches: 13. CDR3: CASSLIVVAGGLVDTQYF. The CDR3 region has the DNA TGTGCCAGCAGCTTAATAGTAGTAGCGGGAGGGCTAGTTGATACGCAGTATTTT.

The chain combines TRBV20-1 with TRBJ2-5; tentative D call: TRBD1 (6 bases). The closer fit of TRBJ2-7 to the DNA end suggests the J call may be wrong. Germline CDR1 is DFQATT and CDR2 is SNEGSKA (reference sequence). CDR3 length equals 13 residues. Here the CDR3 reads CSARDSSGYEQYF. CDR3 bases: TGCAGTGCTAGGGACAGCTCCGGCTACGAGCAGTACTTC.

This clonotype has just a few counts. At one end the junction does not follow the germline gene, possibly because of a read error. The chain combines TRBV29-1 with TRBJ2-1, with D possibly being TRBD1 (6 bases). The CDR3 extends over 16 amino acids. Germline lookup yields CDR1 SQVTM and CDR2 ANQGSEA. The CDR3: CSVEDRWSGLSNEQFF. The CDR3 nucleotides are TGCAGCGTGGAAGACAGGTGGAGCGGTCTCTCCAATGAGCAGTTCTTC.

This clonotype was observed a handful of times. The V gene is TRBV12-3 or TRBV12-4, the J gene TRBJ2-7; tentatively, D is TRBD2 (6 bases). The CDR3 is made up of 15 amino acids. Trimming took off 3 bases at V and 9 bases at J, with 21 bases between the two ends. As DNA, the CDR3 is TGTGCCAGCAGTTTGGGTCCCCCGGGGGTACTGGGGCAGTACTTC. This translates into CASSLGPPGVLGQYF.

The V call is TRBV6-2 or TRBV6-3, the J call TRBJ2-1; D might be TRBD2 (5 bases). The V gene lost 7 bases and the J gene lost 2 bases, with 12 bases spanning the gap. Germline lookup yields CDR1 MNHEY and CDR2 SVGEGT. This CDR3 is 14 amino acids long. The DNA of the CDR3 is TGTGCCAGCAATTTGAGGGCGGCCTACAATGAGCAGTTCTTC. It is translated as CASNLRAAYNEQFF.

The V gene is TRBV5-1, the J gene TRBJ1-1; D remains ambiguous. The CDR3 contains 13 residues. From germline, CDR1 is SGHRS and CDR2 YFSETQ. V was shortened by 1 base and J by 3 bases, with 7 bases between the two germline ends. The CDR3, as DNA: TGCGCCAGCAGCTTGACCCAGGACACTGAAGCTTTCTTT. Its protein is CASSLTQDTEAFF.

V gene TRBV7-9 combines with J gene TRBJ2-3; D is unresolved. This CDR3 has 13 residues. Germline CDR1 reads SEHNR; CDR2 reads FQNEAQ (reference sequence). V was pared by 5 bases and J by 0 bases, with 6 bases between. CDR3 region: CASSRISTDTQYF. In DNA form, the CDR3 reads TGTGCCAGCAGCCGCATTAGCACAGATACGCAGTATTTT. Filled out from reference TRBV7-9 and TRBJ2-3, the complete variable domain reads DTGVSQNPRHKITKRGQNVTFRCDPISEHNRLYWYRQTLGQGPEFLTYFQNEAQLEKSRLLSDRFSAERPKGSFSTLEIQRTEQGDSAMYLCASSRISTDTQYFGPGTRLTVL.

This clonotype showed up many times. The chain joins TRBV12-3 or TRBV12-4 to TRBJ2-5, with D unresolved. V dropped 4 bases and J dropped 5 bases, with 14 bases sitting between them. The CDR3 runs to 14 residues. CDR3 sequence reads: CASSSGSPDETQYF. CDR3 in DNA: TGTGCCAGCAGTTCGGGCAGCCCCGATGAGACCCAGTACTTC.

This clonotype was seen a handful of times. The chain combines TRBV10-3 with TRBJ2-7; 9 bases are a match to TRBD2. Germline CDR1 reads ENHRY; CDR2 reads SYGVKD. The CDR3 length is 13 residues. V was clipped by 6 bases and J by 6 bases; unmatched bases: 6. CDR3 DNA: TGTGCCATCAGGTGGACTAGCGAGACCGAGCAGTACTTC. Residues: CAIRWTSETEQYF.

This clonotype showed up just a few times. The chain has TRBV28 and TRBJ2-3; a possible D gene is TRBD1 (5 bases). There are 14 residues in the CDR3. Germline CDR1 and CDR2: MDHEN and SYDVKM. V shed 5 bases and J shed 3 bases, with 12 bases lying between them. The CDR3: CASSPRQITDTQYF. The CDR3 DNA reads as TGTGCCAGCAGTCCCCGACAGATAACAGATACGCAGTATTTT. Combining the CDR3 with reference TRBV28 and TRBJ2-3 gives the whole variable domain DVKVTQSSRYLVKRTGEKVFLECVQDMDHENMFWYRQDPGLGLRLIYFSYDVKMKEKGDIPEGYSVSREKKERFSLILESASTNQTSMYLCASSPRQITDTQYFGPGTRLTVL.

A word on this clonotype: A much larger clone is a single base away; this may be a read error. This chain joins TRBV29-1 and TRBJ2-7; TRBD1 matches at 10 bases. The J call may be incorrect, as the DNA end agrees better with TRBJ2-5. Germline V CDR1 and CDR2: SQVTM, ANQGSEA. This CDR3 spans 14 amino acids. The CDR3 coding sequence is TGCAGCGTTGATCCGACAGGGGGCGGTGAGACCCAGTACTTC. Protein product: CSVDPTGGGETQYF.

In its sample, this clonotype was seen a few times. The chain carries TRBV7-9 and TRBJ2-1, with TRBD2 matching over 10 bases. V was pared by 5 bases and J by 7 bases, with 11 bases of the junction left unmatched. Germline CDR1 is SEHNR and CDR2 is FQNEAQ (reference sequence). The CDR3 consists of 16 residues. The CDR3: CASSPSLAGLGNEQFF. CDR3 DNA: TGTGCCAGCAGCCCATCACTAGCGGGGTTGGGTAATGAGCAGTTCTTC.

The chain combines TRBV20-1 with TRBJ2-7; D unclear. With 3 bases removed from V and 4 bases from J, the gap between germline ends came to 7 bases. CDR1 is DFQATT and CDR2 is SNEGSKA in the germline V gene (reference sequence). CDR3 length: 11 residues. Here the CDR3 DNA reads TGCAGTGCTAGTTATGCATACGAGCAGTACTTC. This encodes CSASYAYEQYF.

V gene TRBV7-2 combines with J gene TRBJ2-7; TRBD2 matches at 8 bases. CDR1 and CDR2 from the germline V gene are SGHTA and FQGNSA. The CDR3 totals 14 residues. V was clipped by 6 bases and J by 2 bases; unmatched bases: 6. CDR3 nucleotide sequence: TGTGCCAGCAGTCCTACGGGAGGGCCCTACGAGCAGTACTTC. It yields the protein CASSPTGGPYEQYF.

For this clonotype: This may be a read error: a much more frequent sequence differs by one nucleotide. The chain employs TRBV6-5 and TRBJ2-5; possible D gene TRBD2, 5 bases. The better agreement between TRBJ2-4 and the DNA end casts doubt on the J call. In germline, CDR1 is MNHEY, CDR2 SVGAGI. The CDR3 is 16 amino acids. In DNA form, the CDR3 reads TGTGTCAGCAGTTACTCGATTTCGGGGAGTAGAAACATTCAGTACTTC. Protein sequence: CVSSYSISGSRNIQYF.